The 9 T cell receptor beta chains presented below share a single source sample, sequenced in a study of glioma-infiltrating T cells. Using RNA template, CDR3s of TCR alpha and beta were amplified with iRepertoire arm-PCR. TCRdb passed the multiplex PCR reads through MiXCR, listing each CDR3 protein once. Of roughly 190,000 distinct CDR3 sequences in the sample, more than 30% were seen once. Sequences were obtained from glioma tissue, nonneoplastic brain tissue, or PBMCs (not recorded which). These TCRs come from a human donor with low-grade glioma or glioblastoma, undergoing nonglioma brain surgery, or in good health (not recorded which).

This clonotype was picked up many times. The CDR3 protein is CSAIRASGRTGFTGELFF. Written as DNA, the CDR3 is TGCAGTGCTATCCGGGCTAGCGGGAGGACGGGATTCACCGGGGAGCTGTTTTTT. The chain couples TRBV20-1 to TRBJ2-2; TRBD2 aligns across 11 bases. This CDR3 has 18 residues. The V gene end was trimmed by 4 bases and the J gene end by 4 bases; junction bases not matched to a gene: 14. Germline V gene lookup returns CDR1 DFQATT and CDR2 SNEGSKA (reference sequence).

This clonotype has a count of ten or more. The chain joins TRBV4-1 to TRBJ2-1, with TRBD1 matching 7 bases. The CDR3 spans 15 residues. Germline V gives CDR1 MGHRA, CDR2 YSYEKL. Unmatched junction bases numbered 6, after V lost 2 bases and J lost 5 bases. The CDR3 is CASSQQQGIDNEQFF. The CDR3 DNA is TGCGCCAGCAGCCAACAACAGGGGATCGACAATGAGCAGTTCTTC.

V is TRBV6-1 and J is TRBJ2-1; TRBD2 matches at 14 bases. Germline CDR1 MNHNS, CDR2 SASEGT. The V and J ends lost 6 bases and 9 bases, in that order; junction bases with no gene match: 4. This CDR3 has 14 amino acids. The CDR3 DNA is TGTGCCAGCAGCTCGACTAGCGGGAGGGTTGAGCAGTTCTTC. Amino acid sequence: CASSSTSGRVEQFF.

The table lists this clonotype with a few counts. The rearrangement joins TRBV19 to TRBJ2-6; D perhaps matches TRBD1 (6 bases). Germline V lookup: CDR1 LNHDA, CDR2 SQIVND (reference sequence). Trimming took 10 bases from V and 2 from J, leaving 15 bases between them. CDR3 size: 15 residues. The CDR3 bases are TGTGCCATCCGAGGGGGAGAAGCTGGGGCCAACGTCCTGACTTTC. Its protein product is CAIRGGEAGANVLTF.

Regarding this clonotype: A much more abundant neighbour one base away suggests this may be a read error. The gene calls are TRBV4-3 and TRBJ2-7; D is perhaps TRBD1 (6 bases). The CDR3 consists of 15 residues. Germline V gene sequence: CDR1 LGHNA, CDR2 YSLEER. The DNA for the CDR3 is TGCGCCAGAAGCCAGTCCCAGGGGAGCTCCTACGAGCAGTACTTC. Amino acid sequence: CARSQSQGSSYEQYF.

This clonotype was counted at least ten times. The chain couples TRBV4-3 to TRBJ2-1; D remains unclear. The CDR3 sequence is 14 residues long. From germline, CDR1 is LGHNA and CDR2 YSLEER. The V end lost 4 bases, the J end lost 8 bases, and 15 bases lay between the germline ends. The CDR3 region is CASSPDLFRDEQFF. CDR3 DNA: TGCGCCAGCAGCCCGGACCTTTTCCGAGATGAGCAGTTCTTC.

Remarks on this clonotype: This sequence may be a read error, since a much larger clone differs from it by one base. This chain connects TRBV7-9 to TRBJ2-7, with TRBD1 matching over 9 bases. Germline CDR1 is SEHNR and CDR2 is FQNEAQ (reference sequence). V lost 1 base to trimming and J lost 5 bases; unmatched junction nucleotides: 9. The CDR3 totals 16 residues. The CDR3 spells CASSLVRGTGPHEQYF. The CDR3 DNA is TGTGCCAGCAGCTTAGTTAGGGGGACAGGGCCCCACGAGCAGTACTTC.

This clonotype was counted at least ten times. V and J are TRBV24-1 and TRBJ2-1, with TRBD2 as a possible D gene (6 bases). Germline-derived CDR1 and CDR2 are KGHDR and SFDVKD. V was cut by 3 bases and J by 9 bases, with 20 bases left in between. The CDR3 runs 16 residues. This chain's CDR3 is CATSDATSPRVGEQFF. The DNA of the CDR3 is TGTGCCACCAGTGATGCCACTAGCCCCCGGGTTGGTGAGCAGTTCTTC.

This clonotype was counted only a few times. The chain combines TRBV7-3 with TRBJ1-1; possible D gene TRBD1, 5 bases. V was pared by 5 bases and J by 9 bases, with 16 bases between. Germline V gene sequence: CDR1 SGHTA, CDR2 FQGTGA. CDR3 length: 13 residues. CDR3 in DNA: TGTGCCAGCAGCACCCAGGGTGAAACTAAAGCTTTCTTT. It is translated as CASSTQGETKAFF.